The T cell receptor beta chain described here comes from a study of shared clonotypes between healthy human individuals. The data were produced by immunoSEQ multiplex PCR, yet TCRdb's version contains in-frame clones alone and is incomplete. The sample comprises 660,000 or so clones, around 96% of which are singletons, and 0.11% rests with the top ten. Study-wide findings and caveats: Sequencing depth was predicted to influence how clonotypes are shared among donors.

A word on this clone: The antigen remains unidentified.

As defined, naive CD8 cells were CD45RO-negative and positively selected for CCR7, with terminally differentiated effector memory CD45RA+ cells excluded. All of the donors resided in Nashville, Tennessee, and each was a Caucasian adult. This clonotype was sampled from a woman in her thirties in good health. Material for sequencing was naive CD8+ T cells sorted from blood.

The CDR3 loop reads CASSYSEGFYEQYF. The CDR3 DNA reads as TGTGCCAGCAGTTACTCCGAGGGCTTTTACGAGCAGTACTTC. The genes are TRBV6-5 and TRBJ2-7, with D perhaps matching TRBD2 (5 bases). V lost 0 bases to trimming and J lost 4 bases, with 10 bases between them. The germline V gene encodes CDR1 MNHEY and CDR2 SVGAGI. The CDR3 totals 14 residues.